This entry features one T cell receptor beta chain sequence. Trimming cost V 2 bases and J 5 bases; bases outside gene matches: 5. The CDR3 has 15 amino acids. From germline, CDR1 is SGHRS and CDR2 YFSETQ. TCRdb keeps only in-frame clones here, not all; method: immunoSEQ multiplex PCR. The data contain roughly 35,000 clones, 90% to 95% of them seen just once; the ten biggest clones take up 0.4% to 0.5%. The data are from a study of T cell changes during pregnancy in multiple sclerosis. The sequenced sample was CD4+ T cells from peripheral blood mononuclear cells, obtained after pregnancy. The clonotype was recovered from a female donor with multiple sclerosis, enrolled in a pregnancy study. The genes are TRBV5-1 and TRBJ2-5, with 11 bases identical to TRBD2. The CDR3: CASSFSGGADETQYF. DNA of the CDR3: TGCGCCAGCAGCTTTAGCGGGGGGGCCGACGAGACCCAGTACTTC.